The next 5 T cell receptor beta chains were all read from a single sample in a study of STAT3 mutations in large granular lymphocyte leukemia. Study-level results: At least one immunodominant TCR beta clonotype appeared in every T-cell large granular lymphocyte leukemia patient.

These receptors lack a known antigen. TCRdb keeps only in-frame clones here, not all; method: immunoSEQ multiplex PCR. The table lists a few thousand clones, about 60% of them singletons. The sample comprised PBMCs. The receptors shown here come from a human donor with T large granular lymphocyte leukemia. Some clones in this sample may be carry-over from other donors' samples.

V usage is TRBV30 and J usage is TRBJ1-2; 8 nucleotides line up with TRBD1. The junction had 4 bases not matched to a gene; V was cut back by 2 bases and J by 8 bases. The CDR3 totals 12 residues. CDR1 GTSNPN and CDR2 SVGIG come from the germline V gene (reference sequence). The CDR3, as DNA: TGTGCCTGGAGTCCCGGACAGGGCGGCTACACCTTC. Protein: CAWSPGQGGYTF.

Only a few counts were recorded for this clone. The chain joins TRBV4-2 to TRBJ2-3; 7 bases fit TRBD2. Germline V gives CDR1 LGHNA, CDR2 YNFKEQ. V lost 1 base and J lost 4; bases outside the gene matches: 11. The CDR3 has 17 amino acids. CDR3 residues: CASSQGYGGRVADTQYF. The DNA of the CDR3 is TGTGCCAGCAGCCAAGGTTATGGCGGGAGAGTCGCAGATACGCAGTATTTT.

The V and J genes are TRBV7-9 and TRBJ1-1, with D hard to call. Germline V gives CDR1 SEHNR, CDR2 FQNEAQ (reference sequence). The CDR3 loop spans 16 amino acids. The V gene lost 0 bases and the J gene lost 4 bases, with 15 bases spanning the gap. The CDR3, as DNA: TGTGCCAGCAGCTTAGCAGGACGGCTTAGGACCACTGAAGCTTTCTTT. Amino acids: CASSLAGRLRTTEAFF.

This clone was detected a few times. The chain carries TRBV4-3 and TRBJ1-3; tentative D call: TRBD1 (5 bases). V gave up 1 base and J gave up 2 bases, with 6 bases separating them. There are 14 residues in the CDR3. Germline V CDR1 and CDR2: LGHNA, YSLEER. The CDR3 DNA follows: TGCGCCAGCAGCCAAGGACAGACTGGAAACACCATATATTTT. This gives the protein CASSQGQTGNTIYF.

V usage is TRBV27 and J usage is TRBJ2-7; tentative D call: TRBD2 (5 bases). The CDR3 length is 14 residues. Trimming pared 6 bases from V and 7 bases from J, leaving 19 bases between. Germline V gives CDR1 MNHEY, CDR2 SMNVEV (reference sequence). Here the CDR3 reads CASSPVVAPGEQYF. The CDR3 DNA reads as TGTGCCAGCAGCCCCGTGGTAGCCCCGGGGGAGCAGTACTTC.